A single sample is the source of the 22 T cell receptor beta chains below, sequenced in a study of vaccination and CD4 T cells after COVID-19. Treatment meaning: roughly ten-day PBMC culture with coronavirus spike peptide pools or control peptides (ViraFEST assay). The Oncomine TCR Beta short-read assay sequenced DNA from cultured CD4+ T cells. TCRdb fed the PCR reads into MiXCR, producing one record per CDR3 protein. The sample holds approximately 15,000 distinct CDR3 sequences, around half seen once. These receptors have no known antigen. The sample in question was CD4+ T cells from blood, cultured in vitro, obtained before SARS-CoV-2 vaccination. These TCRs come from a human donor who had recovered from COVID-19.

This chain connects TRBV6-1 to TRBJ1-3; D unresolved. Germline V gene data show CDR1 as MNHNS and CDR2 as SASEGT. Trimming took 8 bases from V and 4 from J, leaving 9 bases between them. The CDR3 is made up of 12 amino acids. This CDR3 reads CASSLGGNTIYF. CDR3 DNA sequence: TGTGCCAGCTCCCTAGGGGGAAACACCATATATTTT.

As DNA, the CDR3 is TGCGCCAGCAGCCAAGATGGGAGGAGCAATCAGCCCCAGCATTTT. Amino acids: CASSQDGRSNQPQHF. The V call is TRBV4-3, the J call TRBJ1-5, with unresolved D. The germline V gene encodes CDR1 LGHNA and CDR2 YSLEER. V dropped 0 bases and J dropped 1 base, with 7 bases sitting between them. The CDR3 extends over 15 amino acids.

V usage is TRBV6-1 and J usage is TRBJ1-2; 8 nucleotides align to TRBD1. V was pared by 5 bases and J by 5 bases, with 4 bases of the junction left unmatched. Germline CDR1 MNHNS, CDR2 SASEGT. This CDR3 comprises 13 residues. The CDR3 protein is CASSPQGEYGYTF. In nucleotides, the CDR3 is TGTGCCAGCAGTCCACAGGGGGAGTATGGCTACACCTTC.

The rearrangement uses TRBV20-1 and TRBJ1-5, with 10 bases that match TRBD1. CDR3 length: 14 residues. Germline values: CDR1 DFQATT, CDR2 SNEGSKA (reference sequence). The ends lost 5 bases at V and 7 bases at J; junction bases unmatched: 8. The CDR3 sequence is CSAGETGGGQPQHF. CDR3 in DNA: TGCAGTGCTGGTGAGACAGGGGGCGGACAGCCCCAGCATTTT.

The J gene is TRBJ1-6, the V gene TRBV7-9, with unresolved D. Germline V gives CDR1 SEHNR, CDR2 FQNEAQ (reference sequence). The V and J ends lost 2 bases and 1 base respectively, with 6 bases between them. The CDR3 consists of 15 residues. The CDR3 loop reads CASSLMVSYNSPLHF. The CDR3 nucleotides read TGTGCCAGCAGCTTAATGGTTTCCTATAATTCACCCCTCCACTTT.

The chain uses TRBV28 and TRBJ1-6; 7 positions match TRBD1. The trim removed 1 base at V and 10 bases at J, leaving 10 bases unmatched. The CDR3 is 16 amino acids. Germline assignment: CDR1 MDHEN and CDR2 SYDVKM. The CDR3 loop reads CASSLSVAGGESPLHF. CDR3 coding DNA: TGTGCCAGCAGTTTATCGGTGGCAGGGGGTGAATCACCCCTCCACTTT.

There are a few counts of this clonotype. The rearrangement joins TRBV6-5 to TRBJ1-5, with TRBD1 as a possible D gene (5 bases). V lost 0 bases and J lost 11, with 11 bases in between. CDR1 MNHEY and CDR2 SVGAGI come from the germline V gene. CDR3 length equals 13 residues. The CDR3 reads CASSYSAGGAQHF. In DNA, the CDR3 is TGTGCCAGCAGTTACTCAGCGGGGGGGGCCCAGCATTTT.

J is TRBJ1-5 and V is TRBV2; 8 positions match TRBD1. Per germline, CDR1 SNHLY and CDR2 FYNNEI. Unmatched junction bases numbered 8, after V lost 7 bases and J lost 3 bases. The CDR3 runs to 15 residues. The CDR3 DNA follows: TGTGCCAGCACCAAGGGACAGGACTTCAATCAGCCCCAGCATTTT. This codes for CASTKGQDFNQPQHF.

The J gene is TRBJ2-1, the V gene TRBV20-1; the D is unclear. V gave up 2 bases and J gave up 3 bases, with 5 bases separating them. The germline CDR1 and CDR2 sequences are DFQATT and SNEGSKA (reference sequence). This CDR3 contains 12 residues. The CDR3 here is CSARWIYNEQFF. Written as DNA, the CDR3 is TGCAGTGCTAGATGGATCTACAATGAGCAGTTCTTC.

The genes are TRBV7-6 and TRBJ2-5; 7 bases map to TRBD2. The J segment lost 5 bases and the V segment lost 1 base, leaving 10 bases of the junction unmatched. The CDR3 is 16 amino acids. The germline V gene encodes CDR1 SGHVS and CDR2 FNYEAQ. The CDR3 reads CASSLGSGVNSETQYF. CDR3 sequence (DNA): TGTGCCAGCAGCTTAGGGAGCGGGGTAAACTCTGAGACCCAGTACTTC.

This clonotype was counted between two and nine times. Here the CDR3 reads CASSPDRAYGYTF. CDR3 bases: TGTGCCAGCAGCCCAGACAGGGCTTACGGCTACACCTTC. The gene calls are TRBV6-1 and TRBJ1-2, with 7 positions matching TRBD1. V lost 6 bases to trimming and J lost 8 bases; unmatched junction nucleotides: 9. This CDR3 has 13 amino acids. The V gene's germline CDR1 is MNHNS and CDR2 SASEGT.

Only one count was recorded for this clonotype. The gene calls are TRBV7-2 and TRBJ1-1; 8 bases map to TRBD1. Germline loops: CDR1 SGHTA, CDR2 FQGNSA. V lost 6 bases, J lost 1 base, and 7 bases stayed unmatched. This CDR3 comprises 15 residues. For the CDR3, the DNA is TGTGCCAGCAGGGTCAGGGGGCGAGGGAACACTGAAGCTTTCTTT. Protein: CASRVRGRGNTEAFF.

V and J are TRBV20-1 and TRBJ2-3; 7 bases fit TRBD2. This CDR3 region has 14 residues. After removal of 6 bases from V and 2 bases from J, the junction contained 8 bases not matched to a gene. Germline values: CDR1 DFQATT, CDR2 SNEGSKA (reference sequence). The CDR3 DNA sequence: TGCAGTGCGCAGACTAGCAGGATCACAGATACGCAGTATTTT. Protein product: CSAQTSRITDTQYF.

This chain uses TRBV20-1 with TRBJ1-2, with D possibly being TRBD1 (5 bases). Germline V gene lookup returns CDR1 DFQATT and CDR2 SNEGSKA (reference sequence). Trimming took off 0 bases at V and 0 bases at J, with 14 bases between the two ends. This CDR3 has 16 amino acids. For the CDR3, the DNA is TGCAGTGCTAGAGATAGTAGGGACCTCCCTAACTATGGCTACACCTTC. This encodes CSARDSRDLPNYGYTF.

This rearrangement joins TRBV7-9 to TRBJ2-7; 7 bases are a match to TRBD1. The CDR3 spans 13 residues. Germline V gene lookup returns CDR1 SEHNR and CDR2 FQNEAQ (reference sequence). In DNA, the CDR3 is TGTGCAAGCGGCAGGGGGAGCTCCTACGAGCAGTACTTC. Residues: CASGRGSSYEQYF.

The V and J genes are TRBV11-3 and TRBJ2-3; D unresolved. V lost 5 bases and J 0 bases, leaving 12 bases between the germline ends. From germline, CDR1 is SGHNT and CDR2 YENEEA. This CDR3 has 15 amino acids. The DNA of the CDR3 is TGTGCCAGCAGCCCCCAGGCGGACAGCACAGATACGCAGTATTTT. It encodes CASSPQADSTDTQYF.

This chain links TRBV6-5 with TRBJ2-7; the D is unclear. The CDR3 has 13 residues. Looked up from germline, CDR1 is MNHEY and CDR2 is SVGAGI. V was shortened by 4 bases and J by 2 bases, with 9 bases between the two germline ends. The CDR3 nucleotides read TGTGCCAGCAGTTCGGACGGTACCTACGAGCAGTACTTC. It specifies CASSSDGTYEQYF.

This clonotype has only a few counts. The chain links TRBV6-1 to TRBJ1-6, with TRBD1 identical over 7 bases. The CDR3 is made up of 13 amino acids. Germline CDR1 reads MNHNS; CDR2 reads SASEGT. V was clipped by 5 bases and J by 7 bases; unmatched bases: 2. The CDR3 region is CASSPQGNSPLHF. In DNA, the CDR3 is TGTGCCAGCAGTCCACAGGGGAATTCACCCCTCCACTTT.

The rearrangement uses TRBV6-5 and TRBJ2-3; D is perhaps TRBD2 (7 bases). This CDR3 has 18 amino acids. The germline CDR1 and CDR2 sequences are MNHEY and SVGAGI. With 0 bases removed from V and 3 bases from J, the gap between germline ends came to 19 bases. CDR3 region: CASSYSLGGVGGTDTQYF. The CDR3 DNA sequence: TGTGCCAGCAGTTACTCTTTAGGGGGGGTCGGAGGGACAGATACGCAGTATTTT.

This chain joins TRBV19 and TRBJ1-2; possible D gene TRBD1, 6 bases. The CDR3 consists of 13 residues. The germline V and J ends were trimmed by 8 bases and 6 bases, with 16 bases remaining between them. Germline CDR1 LNHDA, CDR2 SQIVND (reference sequence). DNA for the CDR3: TGTGCCAGTGGGACAAGGCAGGCGAATGGCTACACCTTC. Translated, it gives CASGTRQANGYTF.

This clonotype showed up just a few times. The rearrangement joins TRBV20-1 to TRBJ1-6, with D possibly TRBD1 on 5 matching bases. The CDR3 extends over 17 amino acids. The germline V gene has CDR1 DFQATT and CDR2 SNEGSKA (reference sequence). Trimming left V 0 bases short and J 8 bases short, with 20 bases between. The CDR3 DNA reads TGCAGTGCTAGAGATCCCCGGGGAAGGGGCAATGATTCACCCCTCCACTTT. Translation gives CSARDPRGRGNDSPLHF.

The chain uses TRBV11-3 and TRBJ1-2, with TRBD1 matching 7 bases. The CDR3 covers 14 residues. J lost 12 bases, V lost 3 bases, and 13 bases had no gene match. Germline CDR1 reads SGHNT; CDR2 reads YENEEA. CDR3 coding DNA: TGTGCCAGCAGCTTGATACCGGGGCAGGGGGACAACACCTTC. Its translation is CASSLIPGQGDNTF.